Listed below are T cell receptor beta chains from one sample, sequenced in a study of blood T cell repertoires in COVID-19. Here immunoSEQ multiplex PCR was the method, and the copy in TCRdb shows in-frame clones only, minus some. The table records 130,000 or so clones, roughly four fifths of them present only once. Sequencing used peripheral blood. These receptors were obtained from a human donor in a cohort sampled during active COVID-19. Both conserved end residues are part of each CDR3. The D gene is left open where the match is weak. Clone size appears in some rows only: once, few, many, or a class for an expanded clone.

clone_size	v_call	j_call	d_call	cdr3_aa	cdr3_nt
once	TRBV6-6	TRBJ2-7	-	CASSRRASDEEQYF	TGTGCCAGCAGTAGGAGGGCGAGTGATGAGGAGCAGTACTTC
many	TRBV27	TRBJ1-4	-	CASSFGHPTNEKLFF	TGTGCCAGCAGTTTTGGACATCCAACTAATGAAAAACTGTTTTTT
once	TRBV6-6	TRBJ2-5	-	CASTNSLQETQYF	TGTGCCAGCACCAACAGTCTCCAAGAGACCCAGTACTTC
-	TRBV28	TRBJ1-2	TRBD1	CASKLTGGVYGYTF	TGTGCCAGCAAACTGACAGGGGGCGTCTATGGCTACACCTTC
-	TRBV4-1	TRBJ1-3	TRBD1	CASSPTGFSGNTIYF	TGCGCCAGCAGCCCGACAGGGTTCTCTGGAAACACCATATATTTT
-	TRBV5-1	TRBJ1-3	-	CASSTGGNTIYF	TGCGCCAGCAGCACAGGTGGAAACACCATATATTTT
once	TRBV5-1	TRBJ2-3	-	CASSGESPSTDTQYF	TGCGCCAGCAGCGGGGAGAGTCCTAGCACAGATACGCAGTATTTT
-	TRBV12-3/TRBV12-4	TRBJ1-2	-	CASSLGEIGGYTF	TGTGCCAGCAGTTTAGGGGAGATAGGAGGCTACACCTTC
-	TRBV19	TRBJ2-3	TRBD2	CASSSLSGGSDTQYF	TGTGCCAGTAGTAGTCTAAGCGGGGGATCAGATACGCAGTATTTT
few	TRBV2	TRBJ1-1	TRBD1	CASSEGGTGTEAFF	TGTGCCAGCAGTGAAGGGGGGACAGGCACTGAAGCTTTCTTT
-	TRBV6-2/TRBV6-3	TRBJ2-1	-	CASSYFTRHEQFF	TGTGCCAGCAGTTACTTCACTAGGCATGAGCAGTTCTTC
-	TRBV15	TRBJ2-1	-	CATSREQPYNEQFF	TGTGCCACCAGCAGAGAACAGCCCTACAATGAGCAGTTCTTC
many	TRBV7-8	TRBJ1-5	-	CASSLEGGVNQPQHF	TGTGCCAGCAGCTTAGAAGGGGGGGTCAATCAGCCCCAGCATTTT
-	TRBV4-1	TRBJ2-5	TRBD1	CASSQGLPGGLETQYF	TGCGCCAGCAGCCAAGGGCTTCCAGGGGGCCTCGAGACCCAGTACTTC
-	TRBV5-4	TRBJ2-7	TRBD1	CASSFTGGPYEQYF	TGTGCCAGCAGCTTTACAGGGGGTCCCTACGAGCAGTACTTC
-	TRBV27	TRBJ1-5	-	CASSRRTDGNQPQHF	TGTGCCAGCAGCCGACGGACAGACGGCAATCAGCCCCAGCATTTT
few	TRBV2	TRBJ1-1	TRBD1	CASRDTGVEAFF	TGTGCCAGCAGGGATACAGGGGTAGAAGCTTTCTTT
-	TRBV10-2	TRBJ2-5	-	CASSEEETQYF	TGCGCCAGCAGTGAGGAGGAGACCCAGTACTTC
-	TRBV5-6	TRBJ2-7	TRBD1	CASSLGTGAYEQYF	TGTGCCAGCAGCCTAGGGACAGGGGCCTACGAGCAGTACTTC
-	TRBV3-1/TRBV3-2	TRBJ2-2	TRBD1	CASSLGGQGAGELFF	TGTGCCAGCAGCCTTGGGGGACAGGGGGCCGGGGAGCTGTTTTTT
-	TRBV15	TRBJ2-7	-	CATSASRGGYEQYF	TGTGCCACCAGCGCCAGTAGGGGGGGCTACGAGCAGTACTTC
once	TRBV6-5	TRBJ2-7	TRBD2	CASRDLRGLGYEQYF	TGTGCCAGCAGGGACTTGCGCGGACTAGGCTACGAGCAGTACTTC
-	TRBV7-9	TRBJ2-3	TRBD2	CASSGTSGGSTDTQYF	TGTGCCAGCAGTGGGACTAGCGGGGGTAGCACAGATACGCAGTATTTT
-	TRBV7-2	TRBJ2-7	TRBD2	CASSSRSGGDLEQYF	TGTGCCAGCAGCTCCCGGAGCGGGGGGGATTTGGAGCAGTACTTC
-	TRBV9	TRBJ2-7	-	CASSPSSGSYDEQYF	TGTGCCAGCAGCCCTAGTTCTGGGTCTTACGACGAGCAGTACTTC
-	TRBV19	TRBJ2-2	TRBD1	CASSLFGRTGATGELFF	TGTGCCAGTAGTCTCTTTGGACGGACAGGGGCCACCGGGGAGCTGTTTTTT
-	TRBV15	TRBJ1-2	-	CATSPDLQGTYGYTF	TGTGCCACCAGCCCAGATTTGCAGGGGACCTATGGCTACACCTTC
few	TRBV5-3	TRBJ1-2	TRBD1	CARSTSRDRVPKGAF	TGTGCCAGAAGCACGTCCCGGGACAGGGTGCCTAAGGGCGCCTTC
-	TRBV2	TRBJ2-5	TRBD1	CASSEDRGRETQYF	TGTGCCAGCAGTGAAGACAGGGGGCGAGAGACCCAGTACTTC
-	TRBV9	TRBJ2-7	-	CASSAHSSPEEQYF	TGTGCCAGCAGCGCCCACAGCTCACCCGAGGAGCAGTACTTC
-	TRBV5-4	TRBJ1-1	-	CASSPGSFAQAFF	TGTGCCAGCAGCCCTGGCTCCTTTGCCCAAGCTTTCTTT
-	TRBV19	TRBJ2-5	TRBD2	CASSRAGVPQETQYF	TGTGCCAGTAGTCGGGCGGGGGTGCCCCAAGAGACCCAGTACTTC
-	TRBV2	TRBJ2-2	-	CASSPAGGQPGELFF	TGTGCCAGCAGCCCCGCCGGCGGACAGCCCGGGGAGCTGTTTTTT
few	TRBV7-9	TRBJ2-7	TRBD1	CASSLAEPRRGRSSYEQYF	TGTGCCAGCAGCTTAGCGGAACCTCGCAGGGGGCGTTCCTCCTACGAGCAGTACTTC
once	TRBV6-5	TRBJ2-1	TRBD2	CASSISGGPYNEQFF	TGTGCCAGCAGTATAAGCGGGGGACCTTACAATGAGCAGTTCTTC
-	TRBV6-5	TRBJ2-7	TRBD2	CASSYGRVGYYEQYF	TGTGCCAGCAGTTACGGGAGGGTGGGATACTACGAGCAGTACTTC
-	TRBV13	TRBJ1-5	TRBD1	CASSLGLNGQGDNQPQHF	TGTGCCAGCAGCTTAGGCCTAAACGGACAGGGCGACAATCAGCCCCAGCATTTT
-	TRBV24-1	TRBJ2-3	-	CATSDFPSGTDTQYF	TGTGCCACCAGTGATTTTCCCTCGGGCACAGATACGCAGTATTTT
-	TRBV2	TRBJ2-7	TRBD2	CASVGGGWYEQYF	TGTGCCAGCGTCGGCGGGGGGTGGTACGAGCAGTACTTC
-	TRBV30	TRBJ1-1	TRBD1	CAWSIGTGETEAFF	TGTGCCTGGTCAATAGGGACAGGGGAAACTGAAGCTTTCTTT
-	TRBV5-8	TRBJ2-3	TRBD1	CASSSGQGFTDTQYF	TGTGCCAGCAGCTCCGGACAGGGCTTCACAGATACGCAGTATTTT
-	TRBV4-1	TRBJ2-1	-	CASSQEAFVGTVNEQFF	TGCGCCAGCAGCCAAGAAGCATTCGTCGGGACTGTAAATGAGCAGTTCTTC
-	TRBV7-9	TRBJ2-7	TRBD1	CASSPSTGGRYEQYF	TGTGCCAGCAGCCCGTCGACAGGGGGTAGGTACGAGCAGTACTTC
few	TRBV5-1	TRBJ1-1	TRBD1	CASSLGRQGRRAEAFF	TGCGCCAGCAGCTTGGGCCGACAGGGGAGAAGGGCTGAAGCTTTCTTT
-	TRBV19	TRBJ1-6	-	CASSTISGRFPGPLHF	TGTGCCAGTTCAACCATCAGTGGGAGATTCCCGGGACCCCTCCACTTT
-	TRBV5-6	TRBJ1-4	TRBD1	CASSLTGQVDEKLFF	TGTGCCAGCAGCTTGACGGGACAGGTTGATGAAAAACTGTTTTTT
-	TRBV6-6	TRBJ2-5	-	CASRSIARGETQYF	TGTGCCAGCAGGTCAATCGCTAGGGGTGAGACCCAGTACTTC
-	TRBV10-3	TRBJ1-2	-	CAISVEKSWSLFYGYTF	TGTGCCATCAGTGTTGAAAAAAGTTGGTCACTATTCTATGGCTACACCTTC
-	TRBV5-4	TRBJ1-1	-	CASSLGINRAVDTEAFF	TGTGCCAGCAGCTTGGGGATAAACAGGGCCGTTGACACTGAAGCTTTCTTT
-	TRBV27	TRBJ2-5	TRBD2	CASSVTSGGEETQYF	TGTGCCAGCAGCGTGACTAGCGGGGGGGAAGAGACCCAGTACTTC